The rows below give T cell receptor beta chains drawn from one sample of a study of cytomegalovirus exposure and HLA in healthy donors. The data were produced by immunoSEQ multiplex PCR, yet TCRdb's version contains in-frame clones alone and is incomplete. There are 85,000 to 130,000 clones in the sample; under 80% occur only once, and roughly 6.5% lies in the top ten. The specimen was PBMCs. The receptors were sampled from a woman in her fifties or sixties in good health and CMV-seropositive. The CDR3 runs from the conserved cysteine through the conserved F or W. Fields, in order: CDR3 protein, CDR3 DNA, V gene, J gene, D gene, clone size. D genes are given only for firm matches. Only part of the rows carry a size: once, few, many, or a class if the clone is expanded.

CDR3aa: CASSLGQGGTQYF
CDR3nt: TGTGCCAGCAGTTTAGGACAGGGTGGGACCCAGTACTTC
v_gene: TRBV27
j_gene: TRBJ2-5
d_gene: TRBD1
abundance: NA

CDR3aa: CASSLFGTGRRSYNSPLHF
CDR3nt: TGTGCCAGCAGCTTGTTTGGGACAGGGAGGAGATCCTATAATTCACCCCTCCACTTT
v_gene: TRBV5-6
j_gene: TRBJ1-6
d_gene: TRBD1
abundance: NA

CDR3aa: CASSLLRGMSEQFF
CDR3nt: TGTGCCAGCAGCTTACTAAGGGGTATGAGTGAGCAGTTCTTC
v_gene: TRBV7-2
j_gene: TRBJ2-1
d_gene: NA
abundance: NA

CDR3aa: CASISGGQGAREQYF
CDR3nt: TGTGCCAGCATCTCAGGGGGACAGGGGGCGCGCGAGCAGTACTTC
v_gene: TRBV2
j_gene: TRBJ2-7
d_gene: TRBD1
abundance: few

CDR3aa: CASSPQGLTTDTQYF
CDR3nt: TGTGCCAGCAGTCCCCAGGGGCTTACCACAGATACGCAGTATTTT
v_gene: TRBV6-6
j_gene: TRBJ2-3
d_gene: NA
abundance: NA

CDR3aa: CAWRKAGTGGADGYTF
CDR3nt: TGTGCCTGGAGAAAGGCCGGGACAGGGGGCGCGGATGGCTACACCTTC
v_gene: TRBV30
j_gene: TRBJ1-2
d_gene: TRBD1
abundance: NA

CDR3aa: CASSLLGGQNTEAFF
CDR3nt: TGCGCCAGCAGCTTGCTAGGGGGACAGAACACTGAAGCTTTCTTT
v_gene: TRBV5-1
j_gene: TRBJ1-1
d_gene: NA
abundance: once

CDR3aa: CASSVGANSPLHF
CDR3nt: TGTGCCAGCAGTGTGGGGGCAAATTCACCCCTCCACTTT
v_gene: TRBV6-4
j_gene: TRBJ1-6
d_gene: NA
abundance: NA

CDR3aa: CASSLATGAYEQYF
CDR3nt: TGTGCCAGCAGCTTAGCGACAGGGGCTTACGAGCAGTACTTC
v_gene: TRBV7-8
j_gene: TRBJ2-7
d_gene: TRBD1
abundance: NA

CDR3aa: CASGLGGHGTEAFF
CDR3nt: TGTGCTAGTGGTTTGGGCGGACATGGAACTGAAGCTTTCTTT
v_gene: TRBV12-5
j_gene: TRBJ1-1
d_gene: NA
abundance: NA

CDR3aa: CASSTRQGAAYNEQFF
CDR3nt: TGTGCCAGCAGCACTCGACAGGGGGCGGCCTACAATGAGCAGTTCTTC
v_gene: TRBV9
j_gene: TRBJ2-1
d_gene: TRBD1
abundance: NA

CDR3aa: CASSLHGGVPLEQYF
CDR3nt: TGTGCCAGCAGCCTTCACGGGGGTGTCCCCCTCGAGCAGTACTTC
v_gene: TRBV11-2
j_gene: TRBJ2-7
d_gene: NA
abundance: NA

CDR3aa: CASSIPGFGTDTQYF
CDR3nt: TGTGCCAGTAGTATCCCAGGTTTCGGCACAGATACGCAGTATTTT
v_gene: TRBV19
j_gene: TRBJ2-3
d_gene: NA
abundance: NA

CDR3aa: CASSVAFAGGSNEQFF
CDR3nt: TGTGCCAGCAGCGTAGCATTCGCGGGGGGGTCGAATGAGCAGTTCTTC
v_gene: TRBV9
j_gene: TRBJ2-1
d_gene: TRBD2
abundance: NA

CDR3aa: CASSSGDYAYEQYF
CDR3nt: TGTGCCAGCAGTTCCGGCGACTACGCCTACGAGCAGTACTTC
v_gene: TRBV28
j_gene: TRBJ2-7
d_gene: NA
abundance: NA

CDR3aa: CASSQTDVGSSPLHF
CDR3nt: TGCGCCAGCAGCCAAACTGATGTCGGGAGTTCACCCCTCCACTTT
v_gene: TRBV4-1
j_gene: TRBJ1-6
d_gene: NA
abundance: few

CDR3aa: CASSLDGTHSGELFF
CDR3nt: TGTGCCAGCAGCTTAGATGGGACACATAGCGGGGAGCTGTTTTTT
v_gene: TRBV11-2
j_gene: TRBJ2-2
d_gene: NA
abundance: NA